Below, 18 T cell receptor beta chains from the same sample are listed, as sequenced in a study of blood T cell repertoires in COVID-19. Profiled with immunoSEQ multiplex PCR; TCRdb holds only in-frame clones, not every one. The sample includes 90,000 to 110,000 clones, more than 80% of them seen just once. Input material: peripheral blood. The receptors here all came from a human donor in a cohort sampled during active COVID-19.

The chain employs TRBV6-5 and TRBJ1-2; D gene unclear. CDR3 length: 10 residues. V was trimmed by 8 bases and J by 8 bases, leaving 9 bases between them. CDR1 MNHEY and CDR2 SVGAGI come from the germline V gene. The DNA of the CDR3 is TGTGCCAGCGCCTTAGAGGGCTACACCTTC. Its protein is CASALEGYTF.

This clone was seen a single time. This chain uses TRBV28 with TRBJ2-1, with a tentative D call TRBD1 (6 bases). CDR1 MDHEN and CDR2 SYDVKM come from the germline V gene. The ends were cut back, 3 bases at V and 4 bases at J, with 13 bases in the middle. This CDR3 is 15 amino acids long. CDR3 protein: CASSFGERGYNEQFF. The DNA of the CDR3 is TGTGCCAGCAGTTTTGGGGAAAGGGGGTACAATGAGCAGTTCTTC.

The gene calls are TRBV25-1 and TRBJ1-2; the match to TRBD1 covers 8 bases. The J segment lost 6 bases and the V segment lost 2 bases, leaving 2 bases of the junction unmatched. CDR3 length equals 13 residues. From germline, CDR1 is MGHDK and CDR2 SYGVNS. The CDR3 here is CASSEGDRNGYTF. The CDR3 DNA follows: TGTGCCAGCAGTGAAGGGGACAGGAATGGCTACACCTTC.

This chain uses TRBV7-9 with TRBJ2-3; tentative D call: TRBD2 (5 bases). Germline V CDR1 and CDR2: SEHNR, FQNEAQ (reference sequence). This CDR3 spans 13 amino acids. V was clipped by 8 bases and J by 0 bases, with 9 bases between them. The CDR3 reads CASQSGSTDTQYF. DNA for the CDR3: TGTGCCAGCCAGAGCGGTAGCACAGATACGCAGTATTTT.

The chain carries TRBV5-6 and TRBJ1-1, with D possibly TRBD1 on 6 matching bases. Germline CDR1 and CDR2: SGHDT and YYEEEE. V lost 1 base, J lost 4 bases, and 8 bases lay in between. The CDR3 is 13 residues long. The CDR3 loop is CASSLIGGTEAFF. DNA of the CDR3: TGTGCCAGCAGCTTGATAGGGGGCACTGAAGCTTTCTTT.

V gene TRBV7-3 combines with J gene TRBJ2-2; maybe TRBD1 (6 bases). Trimming cost V 5 bases and J 5 bases, with 9 bases left between them. There are 13 residues in the CDR3. The germline V gene has CDR1 SGHTA and CDR2 FQGTGA. DNA for the CDR3: TGTGCCAGCAGCCGAGGGACAACCGGGGAGCTGTTTTTT. Its protein is CASSRGTTGELFF.

The chain links TRBV27 to TRBJ2-7, with unresolved D. Trimming took off 5 bases at V and 2 bases at J, with 22 bases between the two ends. Germline CDR1 MNHEY, CDR2 SMNVEV (reference sequence). The CDR3 covers 17 residues. The CDR3 is CASSPPSGSYMAYEQYF. The CDR3 DNA reads TGTGCCAGCAGTCCCCCCTCGGGTTCTTATATGGCCTACGAGCAGTACTTC.

The chain recombines TRBV29-1 with TRBJ1-5; 8 nucleotides agree with TRBD1. V lost 3 bases to trimming and J lost 4 bases; unmatched junction nucleotides: 5. Germline V gene lookup returns CDR1 SQVTM and CDR2 ANQGSEA. The CDR3 length is 14 residues. The DNA of the CDR3 is TGCAGCGTTGAGGGGACAGGTCGTAATCAGCCCCAGCATTTT. Translating it yields CSVEGTGRNQPQHF.

The chain links TRBV6-2 or TRBV6-3 to TRBJ2-1; tentative D call: TRBD2 (6 bases). The CDR3 loop spans 14 amino acids. Trimming left V 6 bases short and J 4 bases short, with 13 bases between. CDR1 is MNHEY and CDR2 is SVGEGT in the germline V gene. DNA of the CDR3: TGTGCCAGCAGCGGGACTGCTGTGTACAATGAGCAGTTCTTC. Residues: CASSGTAVYNEQFF.

The V gene is TRBV2, the J gene TRBJ1-5; D may be TRBD1 (6 bases). The V gene's germline CDR1 is SNHLY and CDR2 FYNNEI. V dropped 7 bases and J dropped 6 bases, with 16 bases sitting between them. The CDR3 loop spans 14 amino acids. CDR3 nucleotides: TGTGCCAGCAAGGAAAGTGGGGGCGGTCAGCCCCAGCATTTT. It codes for CASKESGGGQPQHF.

J is TRBJ1-2 and V is TRBV3-1 (or the pseudogene TRBV3-2), with 7 bases fitting TRBD1. This CDR3 is 14 amino acids long. V trimming: 4 bases; J trimming: 4 bases; junction bases outside the gene matches: 6. Germline V lookup: CDR1 LGHDT, CDR2 YNNKEL (reference sequence). The CDR3 nucleotides read TGTGCCAGCAGCCCCGGGACAGCGATCTATGGCTACACCTTC. Translating gives CASSPGTAIYGYTF.

The chain recombines TRBV7-2 with TRBJ1-1; no reliable D call. Between the trimmed V and J ends, which lost 1 base and 1 base, there was a span of 10 bases. There are 15 residues in the CDR3. The germline V gene encodes CDR1 SGHTA and CDR2 FQGNSA. CDR3 region: CASSLVGRPNTEAFF. As DNA, the CDR3 is TGTGCCAGCAGCTTAGTAGGCAGGCCGAACACTGAAGCTTTCTTT. The variable domain in full, with the rest retrieved from reference TRBV7-2 and TRBJ1-1, is GAGVSQSPSNKVTEKGKDVELRCDPISGHTALYWYRQSLGQGLEFLIYFQGNSAPDKSGLPSDRFSAERTGGSVSTLTIQRTQQEDSAVYLCASSLVGRPNTEAFFGQGTRLTVV.

This chain joins TRBV6-4 and TRBJ2-5; 8 bases are a match to TRBD2. This CDR3 is 15 amino acids long. The germline V gene has CDR1 MRHNA and CDR2 SNTAGT. J was trimmed by 2 bases and V by 5 bases; bases with no gene match: 7. The CDR3, as DNA: TGTGCCAGCAGTTCAATCCTAGCGGGTCAAGAGACCCAGTACTTC. This encodes CASSSILAGQETQYF.

The genes are TRBV19 and TRBJ1-2; 10 bases are a match to TRBD1. This CDR3 spans 16 amino acids. Per the germline V gene, CDR1 is LNHDA and CDR2 is SQIVND (reference sequence). Trimming at V came to 4 bases and at J to 3 bases, leaving 8 bases not matched to a gene. The CDR3 spells CASSTRQGAIHYGYTF. The CDR3 region has the DNA TGTGCCAGTAGTACTCGACAGGGGGCAATTCACTATGGCTACACCTTC. Full variable domain (remainder filled in from reference TRBV19 and TRBJ1-2): DGGITQSPKYLFRKEGQNVTLSCEQNLNHDAMYWYRQDPGQGLRLIYYSQIVNDFQKGDIAEGYSVSREKKESFPLTVTSAQKNPTAFYLCASSTRQGAIHYGYTFGSGTRLTVV.

V gene TRBV5-8 combines with J gene TRBJ2-6, with 9 positions matching TRBD1. J lost 0 bases, V lost 4 bases, and 5 bases had no gene match. CDR1 and CDR2 (germline): SGHTS, YDEGEE. This CDR3 contains 17 residues. The CDR3 sequence is CASSRDREDSGANVLTF. The CDR3, as DNA: TGTGCCAGCAGCCGGGACAGGGAGGACTCTGGGGCCAACGTCCTGACTTTC.

V is TRBV18 and J is TRBJ1-6; possibly TRBD1 for D (6 bases). This CDR3 region has 14 residues. The ends were cut back, 6 bases at V and 6 bases at J, with 12 bases in the middle. Germline assignment: CDR1 KGHSH and CDR2 LQKENI. For the CDR3, the DNA is TGTGCCAGCTCCGAGACAGGACCTAATTCACCCCTCCACTTT. It translates to CASSETGPNSPLHF.

The V gene is TRBV14, the J gene TRBJ2-2, with TRBD1 matching over 8 bases. This CDR3 region has 15 residues. Trimming took 4 bases from V and 6 from J; bases not matched to a gene: 7. The V gene's germline CDR1 is SGHDN and CDR2 FVKESK. This CDR3 is CASSPWTGMAGELFF. The DNA for the CDR3 is TGTGCCAGCAGCCCCTGGACAGGGATGGCCGGGGAGCTGTTTTTT.

This chain joins TRBV9 and TRBJ2-3; TRBD1 matches at 7 bases. V gave up 7 bases and J gave up 2 bases; unmatched junction bases: 10. Germline CDR1 and CDR2: SGDLS and YYNGEE. This CDR3 is 15 amino acids long. This chain's CDR3 is CASGGRQGNTDTQYF. Written as DNA, the CDR3 is TGTGCCAGCGGGGGCCGACAGGGAAACACAGATACGCAGTATTTT.